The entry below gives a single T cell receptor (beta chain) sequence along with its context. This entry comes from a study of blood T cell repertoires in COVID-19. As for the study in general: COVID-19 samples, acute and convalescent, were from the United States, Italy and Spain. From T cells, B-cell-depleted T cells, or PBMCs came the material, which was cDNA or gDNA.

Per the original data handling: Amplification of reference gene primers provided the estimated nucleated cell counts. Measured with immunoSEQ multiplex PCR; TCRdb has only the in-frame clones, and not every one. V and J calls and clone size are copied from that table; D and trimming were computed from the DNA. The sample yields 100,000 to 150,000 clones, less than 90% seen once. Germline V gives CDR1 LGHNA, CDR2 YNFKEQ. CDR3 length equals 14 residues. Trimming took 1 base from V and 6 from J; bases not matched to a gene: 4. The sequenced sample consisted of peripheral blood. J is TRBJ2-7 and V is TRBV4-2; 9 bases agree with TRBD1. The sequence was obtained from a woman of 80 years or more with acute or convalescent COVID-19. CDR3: CASSQVGQGSEQYF. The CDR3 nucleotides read TGTGCCAGCAGCCAAGTCGGACAGGGGTCCGAGCAGTACTTC.